The rows below give T cell receptor beta chains drawn from one sample of a study of early T cells in non-severe SARS-CoV-2 infection. From the 5' RACE reads, TCRdb called clonotypes with MiXCR, one entry per CDR3 protein. The sample includes tens of thousands of distinct CDR3 sequences, 23% of them seen just once. The sample consisted of whole blood, taken at baseline. Receptors originate from an adult who was a healthcare worker with PCR-confirmed SARS-CoV-2 infection or an uninfected control (not recorded which). The CDR3 runs from the conserved cysteine through the conserved F or W. Fields, in order: V gene, J gene, clone size, D gene, CDR3 protein, CDR3 DNA. The D gene is left open where the match is weak. A row's size may be missing; if present it is once, few, many or a size class.

v_call: TRBV27; j_call: TRBJ2-4; clone_size: many; d_call: TRBD2; cdr3_aa: CASSSGGGGHPGENIQYF; cdr3_nt: TGTGCCAGCAGTTCGGGCGGGGGAGGCCACCCCGGCGAAAACATTCAGTACTTC
v_call: TRBV20-1; j_call: TRBJ2-7; clone_size: .; d_call: .; cdr3_aa: CSASLQSVQYF; cdr3_nt: TGCAGTGCTAGCCTACAGTCTGTGCAGTACTTC
v_call: TRBV10-3; j_call: TRBJ2-6; clone_size: .; d_call: .; cdr3_aa: CAISVKGGGANVLTF; cdr3_nt: TGTGCCATCAGTGTCAAGGGAGGTGGGGCCAACGTCCTGACTTTC
v_call: TRBV12-3/TRBV12-4; j_call: TRBJ1-2; clone_size: .; d_call: .; cdr3_aa: CASSHTFGYGYTF; cdr3_nt: TGTGCCAGCAGTCACACCTTTGGCTATGGCTACACCTTC
v_call: TRBV10-3; j_call: TRBJ2-5; clone_size: few; d_call: .; cdr3_aa: CAISSGRKIQETQYF; cdr3_nt: TGTGCCATCAGCTCGGGGCGCAAAATCCAAGAGACCCAGTACTTC
v_call: TRBV6-1; j_call: TRBJ1-5; clone_size: .; d_call: .; cdr3_aa: CASSERRVNNQPQHF; cdr3_nt: TGTGCCAGCAGTGAACGCAGGGTAAACAATCAGCCCCAGCATTTT
v_call: TRBV6-6; j_call: TRBJ2-7; clone_size: .; d_call: .; cdr3_aa: CASSYVQGYEQYF; cdr3_nt: TGTGCCAGCAGTTACGTACAGGGATACGAGCAGTACTTC
v_call: TRBV10-2; j_call: TRBJ1-4; clone_size: once; d_call: .; cdr3_aa: CASSESEGGEKLFF; cdr3_nt: TGCGCCAGCAGTGAGTCAGAGGGGGGTGAAAAACTGTTTTTT
v_call: TRBV2; j_call: TRBJ1-1; clone_size: many; d_call: .; cdr3_aa: CARTLDGGDTEAFF; cdr3_nt: TGTGCCAGAACACTAGACGGAGGGGACACTGAAGCTTTCTTT
v_call: TRBV3-2; j_call: TRBJ2-7; clone_size: .; d_call: .; cdr3_aa: CASSPQPDRRDSYEQYF; cdr3_nt: TGTGCCAGCAGCCCCCAACCGGACAGGAGGGACTCCTACGAGCAGTACTTC
v_call: TRBV20-1; j_call: TRBJ2-1; clone_size: few; d_call: .; cdr3_aa: CSARDPASSYNEQFF; cdr3_nt: TGCAGTGCTAGAGATCCCGCCAGCTCCTACAATGAGCAGTTCTTC
v_call: TRBV24-1; j_call: TRBJ2-3; clone_size: few; d_call: .; cdr3_aa: CATSSRAISTDTQYF; cdr3_nt: TGTGCCACCAGTTCCAGGGCCATTAGCACAGATACGCAGTATTTT
v_call: TRBV6-2/TRBV6-3; j_call: TRBJ2-3; clone_size: .; d_call: .; cdr3_aa: CASRETSTDTQYF; cdr3_nt: TGTGCCAGCAGGGAGACAAGCACAGATACGCAGTATTTT
v_call: TRBV27; j_call: TRBJ1-1; clone_size: .; d_call: .; cdr3_aa: CASSPVAGSFEAFF; cdr3_nt: TGTGCCAGCAGTCCAGTAGCGGGGAGCTTTGAAGCTTTCTTT
v_call: TRBV13; j_call: TRBJ2-7; clone_size: few; d_call: TRBD2; cdr3_aa: CASSPSGAVEQYF; cdr3_nt: TGTGCCAGCAGCCCTAGCGGGGCGGTCGAGCAGTACTTC
v_call: TRBV6-2/TRBV6-3; j_call: TRBJ1-1; clone_size: few; d_call: TRBD1; cdr3_aa: CATLLRTGRTEAFF; cdr3_nt: TGTGCCACCCTTCTTCGGACAGGGAGAACTGAAGCTTTCTTT
v_call: TRBV30; j_call: TRBJ1-1; clone_size: many; d_call: TRBD1; cdr3_aa: CAWSGGQLNTEAFF; cdr3_nt: TGTGCCTGGAGTGGGGGACAGCTGAACACTGAAGCTTTCTTT
v_call: TRBV5-4; j_call: TRBJ1-1; clone_size: few; d_call: .; cdr3_aa: CASSLEAGNTEAFF; cdr3_nt: TGTGCCAGCAGCTTGGAGGCTGGGAACACTGAAGCTTTCTTT
v_call: TRBV19; j_call: TRBJ2-5; clone_size: .; d_call: .; cdr3_aa: CATRREETQYF; cdr3_nt: TGTGCCACCAGGCGGGAAGAGACCCAGTACTTC
v_call: TRBV2; j_call: TRBJ1-1; clone_size: medium-sized; d_call: .; cdr3_aa: CASNVNSHTEAFF; cdr3_nt: TGTGCCAGCAACGTCAACAGCCACACTGAAGCTTTCTTT
v_call: TRBV24-1; j_call: TRBJ2-3; clone_size: few; d_call: .; cdr3_aa: CATSDAGVFSTDTQYF; cdr3_nt: TGTGCCACCAGTGATGCTGGGGTTTTTAGCACAGATACGCAGTATTTT
v_call: TRBV7-8; j_call: TRBJ2-1; clone_size: .; d_call: .; cdr3_aa: CASTVQLSGKDEQFF; cdr3_nt: TGTGCCAGCACCGTCCAACTAAGCGGTAAGGATGAGCAGTTCTTC
v_call: TRBV2; j_call: TRBJ2-7; clone_size: many; d_call: TRBD2; cdr3_aa: CASSEAAGDEQYF; cdr3_nt: TGTGCCAGCAGTGAAGCGGCGGGGGACGAGCAGTACTTC
v_call: TRBV13; j_call: TRBJ1-4; clone_size: .; d_call: .; cdr3_aa: CASSLGRQLNEKLFF; cdr3_nt: TGTGCCAGCAGCTTAGGCCGACAGCTTAATGAAAAACTGTTTTTT
v_call: TRBV20-1; j_call: TRBJ2-1; clone_size: .; d_call: .; cdr3_aa: CSASGGPYNEQFF; cdr3_nt: TGCAGTGCTAGCGGGGGTCCCTACAATGAGCAGTTCTTC
v_call: TRBV6-2/TRBV6-3; j_call: TRBJ2-7; clone_size: few; d_call: TRBD1; cdr3_aa: CASSSTGYYYEQYF; cdr3_nt: TGTGCCAGCAGTTCGACAGGGTATTACTACGAGCAGTACTTC
v_call: TRBV5-6; j_call: TRBJ2-7; clone_size: few; d_call: .; cdr3_aa: CASSLGQGPVYEQYF; cdr3_nt: TGTGCCAGCAGCTTGGGGCAGGGCCCTGTCTACGAGCAGTACTTC
v_call: TRBV11-2; j_call: TRBJ2-2; clone_size: few; d_call: TRBD2; cdr3_aa: CASSGRTTSGGGELFF; cdr3_nt: TGTGCCAGCAGCGGGCGAACGACTAGCGGGGGCGGGGAGCTGTTTTTT
v_call: TRBV6-5; j_call: TRBJ1-1; clone_size: many; d_call: .; cdr3_aa: CASRGGANTEAFF; cdr3_nt: TGTGCCAGCAGGGGAGGGGCGAACACTGAAGCTTTCTTT
v_call: TRBV3-1; j_call: TRBJ2-7; clone_size: few; d_call: .; cdr3_aa: CASSGGFSYEQYF; cdr3_nt: TGTGCCAGCAGCGGAGGGTTCTCCTACGAGCAGTACTTC
v_call: TRBV20-1; j_call: TRBJ1-3; clone_size: .; d_call: .; cdr3_aa: CSARGSPSGNTIYF; cdr3_nt: TGCAGTGCTAGAGGTTCACCCTCTGGAAACACCATATATTTT
v_call: TRBV6-2/TRBV6-3; j_call: TRBJ1-1; clone_size: .; d_call: .; cdr3_aa: CASRKMGVTEAFF; cdr3_nt: TGTGCCAGCAGGAAAATGGGGGTAACTGAAGCTTTCTTT
v_call: TRBV27; j_call: TRBJ2-7; clone_size: few; d_call: .; cdr3_aa: CASSSDSYEQYF; cdr3_nt: TGTGCCAGCAGTTCTGACAGCTACGAGCAGTACTTC
v_call: TRBV7-9; j_call: TRBJ1-2; clone_size: .; d_call: .; cdr3_aa: CASSLQGTGYTF; cdr3_nt: TGTGCCAGCAGCTTACAGGGAACTGGCTACACCTTC
v_call: TRBV12-3/TRBV12-4; j_call: TRBJ2-2; clone_size: many; d_call: TRBD2; cdr3_aa: CASILIAGETGELFF; cdr3_nt: TGTGCCAGCATTCTAATAGCGGGGGAAACCGGGGAGCTGTTTTTT
v_call: TRBV11-2; j_call: TRBJ2-7; clone_size: .; d_call: TRBD2; cdr3_aa: CASSLAGAHYEQYF; cdr3_nt: TGTGCCAGCAGCCTAGCGGGGGCCCACTACGAGCAGTACTTC
v_call: TRBV5-5; j_call: TRBJ2-1; clone_size: few; d_call: TRBD2; cdr3_aa: CASSWDASGAYNEQFF; cdr3_nt: TGTGCCAGCAGCTGGGATGCTAGCGGGGCCTACAATGAGCAGTTCTTC
v_call: TRBV7-9; j_call: TRBJ2-3; clone_size: .; d_call: .; cdr3_aa: CASSLAKTEHSTDTQYF; cdr3_nt: TGTGCCAGCAGCTTAGCGAAGACGGAGCACTCCACAGATACGCAGTATTTT
v_call: TRBV30; j_call: TRBJ2-7; clone_size: few; d_call: .; cdr3_aa: CAWSQNSAPSYEQYF; cdr3_nt: TGTGCCTGGAGTCAAAACTCAGCCCCCTCCTACGAGCAGTACTTC
v_call: TRBV10-3; j_call: TRBJ2-7; clone_size: .; d_call: TRBD1; cdr3_aa: CAISTRQGAPEQYF; cdr3_nt: TGTGCCATCAGTACTCGACAGGGAGCACCCGAGCAGTACTTC
v_call: TRBV20-1; j_call: TRBJ2-5; clone_size: .; d_call: .; cdr3_aa: CSAQQETQYF; cdr3_nt: TGCAGTGCTCAACAAGAGACCCAGTACTTC
v_call: TRBV27; j_call: TRBJ1-1; clone_size: few; d_call: .; cdr3_aa: CASSLSAGLEAFF; cdr3_nt: TGTGCCAGCAGTTTATCGGCAGGGCTGGAAGCTTTCTTT
v_call: TRBV7-9; j_call: TRBJ2-6; clone_size: few; d_call: .; cdr3_aa: CASSLWGNSGANVLTF; cdr3_nt: TGTGCCAGCAGCTTATGGGGGAACTCTGGGGCCAACGTCCTGACTTTC
v_call: TRBV5-1; j_call: TRBJ2-2; clone_size: .; d_call: TRBD1; cdr3_aa: CASSQRTGQPGELFF; cdr3_nt: TGCGCCAGCAGCCAAAGGACAGGGCAGCCCGGGGAGCTGTTTTTT
v_call: TRBV6-2/TRBV6-3; j_call: TRBJ1-2; clone_size: few; d_call: .; cdr3_aa: CASGMGPGYTF; cdr3_nt: TGTGCCAGCGGTATGGGGCCTGGCTACACCTTC
v_call: TRBV7-9; j_call: TRBJ2-1; clone_size: few; d_call: TRBD2; cdr3_aa: CASSSNPASGTYNEQFF; cdr3_nt: TGTGCCAGCAGTTCCAACCCGGCTAGCGGGACCTACAATGAGCAGTTCTTC
v_call: TRBV2; j_call: TRBJ1-5; clone_size: .; d_call: TRBD1; cdr3_aa: CARGQGPDRPQHF; cdr3_nt: TGTGCCAGGGGACAGGGCCCCGATAGGCCCCAGCATTTT
v_call: TRBV25-1; j_call: TRBJ2-7; clone_size: medium-sized; d_call: .; cdr3_aa: CASSDSEQYF; cdr3_nt: TGTGCCAGCAGTGACTCCGAGCAGTACTTC
v_call: TRBV6-6; j_call: TRBJ2-7; clone_size: .; d_call: .; cdr3_aa: CASSYSHTDSQLEQYF; cdr3_nt: TGTGCCAGCAGTTACTCCCACACGGACAGCCAGCTCGAGCAGTACTTC
v_call: TRBV7-6; j_call: TRBJ2-7; clone_size: many; d_call: .; cdr3_aa: CASSWTESSYEQYF; cdr3_nt: TGTGCCAGCAGCTGGACAGAGAGCTCCTACGAGCAGTACTTC
v_call: TRBV24-1; j_call: TRBJ2-3; clone_size: few; d_call: TRBD2; cdr3_aa: CATSDVGLATQYF; cdr3_nt: TGTGCCACCAGTGACGTGGGACTAGCGACGCAGTATTTT
v_call: TRBV12-3/TRBV12-4; j_call: TRBJ2-1; clone_size: .; d_call: TRBD1; cdr3_aa: CASSQGQVEQFF; cdr3_nt: TGTGCCAGCAGTCAGGGACAGGTTGAGCAGTTCTTC
v_call: TRBV4-1; j_call: TRBJ1-1; clone_size: .; d_call: .; cdr3_aa: CASSQTSKGGNTEAFF; cdr3_nt: TGCGCCAGCAGCCAAACGTCAAAGGGCGGGAACACTGAAGCTTTCTTT
v_call: TRBV12-5; j_call: TRBJ2-7; clone_size: medium-sized; d_call: TRBD1; cdr3_aa: CASGQGAYEQYF; cdr3_nt: TGTGCTAGTGGCCAGGGGGCTTACGAGCAGTACTTC
v_call: TRBV4-3; j_call: TRBJ1-2; clone_size: few; d_call: .; cdr3_aa: CASSQDWGDNYGYTF; cdr3_nt: TGCGCCAGCAGCCAAGATTGGGGTGATAACTATGGCTACACCTTC
v_call: TRBV5-1; j_call: TRBJ1-1; clone_size: once; d_call: TRBD1; cdr3_aa: CASSKGQLNTEAFF; cdr3_nt: TGCGCCAGCAGCAAGGGACAGTTGAACACTGAAGCTTTCTTT
v_call: TRBV12-5; j_call: TRBJ2-5; clone_size: few; d_call: .; cdr3_aa: CASGLSRETQYF; cdr3_nt: TGTGCTAGTGGTTTGAGCCGAGAGACCCAGTACTTC
v_call: TRBV6-1; j_call: TRBJ1-1; clone_size: .; d_call: .; cdr3_aa: CASSEASTSAFF; cdr3_nt: TGTGCCAGCAGTGAAGCGTCTACCTCAGCTTTCTTT
v_call: TRBV3-1; j_call: TRBJ2-5; clone_size: .; d_call: .; cdr3_aa: CASSQVGGWDQETQYF; cdr3_nt: TGTGCCAGCAGCCAAGTGGGGGGTTGGGATCAAGAGACCCAGTACTTC
v_call: TRBV27; j_call: TRBJ1-1; clone_size: .; d_call: .; cdr3_aa: CASAGVTEAFF; cdr3_nt: TGTGCCAGCGCGGGGGTCACTGAAGCTTTCTTT